The clone carrying this T cell receptor beta chain showed up just a few times. The antigen is not known. It was with 60 Vbeta and 13 Jbeta primers that the PCR ran. Sequencing used immunoSEQ multiplex PCR; TCRdb keeps in-frame clones, though not all of them. The sample contains roughly 120,000 clones, roughly 80% of which appear only once. Germline CDR1 and CDR2: SNHLY and FYNNEI. The V and J ends lost 7 bases and 4 bases, in that order; junction bases with no gene match: 10. The CDR3 runs to 15 residues. This sample is part of a study of cytomegalovirus exposure and HLA in healthy donors. Study observations and caveats: A link between a missense DCLRE1C variant and TCR beta V- and J-gene trimming emerged from a later analysis. It was 150 to 200 TCR beta chains that were listed as cytomegalovirus-associated. Evidence from a later analysis indicated that most CMV-associated TCR beta chains looked HLA-restricted. An analysis that was carried out later associated 16,951 TCR beta sequences with HLA alleles at 0.05 false discovery rate.

The clonotype originates from a woman aged 40 to 50 in good health and CMV-seropositive. The sample consisted of PBMCs. This chain links TRBV2 with TRBJ2-5; 9 bases align to TRBD2. The CDR3 nucleotides are TGTGCCAGCAAAGCGGGGGGTCTATGGGCAGAGACCCAGTACTTC. Translating it yields CASKAGGLWAETQYF.